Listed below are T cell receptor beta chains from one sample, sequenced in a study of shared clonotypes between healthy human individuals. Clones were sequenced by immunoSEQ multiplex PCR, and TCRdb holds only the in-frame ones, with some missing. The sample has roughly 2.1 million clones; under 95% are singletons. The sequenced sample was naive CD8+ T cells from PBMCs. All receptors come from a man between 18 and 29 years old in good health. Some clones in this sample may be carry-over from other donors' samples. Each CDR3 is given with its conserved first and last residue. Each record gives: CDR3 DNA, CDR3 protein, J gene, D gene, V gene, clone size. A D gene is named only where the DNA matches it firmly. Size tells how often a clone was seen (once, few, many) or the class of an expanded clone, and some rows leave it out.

TGCGCCAGCAGCCTTGGGCTAGGCACAGATACGCAGTATTTT | CASSLGLGTDTQYF | TRBJ2-3 | NA | TRBV4-1 | NA
TGTGCCAGCAGCTTAGATGGGAACCCGGGACCCTACGAGCAGTACTTC | CASSLDGNPGPYEQYF | TRBJ2-7 | NA | TRBV7-8 | NA
TGTGCCAGCAGCTTAGGACCGGGACGGGCCGCCACCATCTACGAGCAGTACTTC | CASSLGPGRAATIYEQYF | TRBJ2-7 | NA | TRBV7-9 | NA
TGTGCCTGGAGTGGACTACTGGCTTACACCGGGGAGCTGTTTTTT | CAWSGLLAYTGELFF | TRBJ2-2 | NA | TRBV30 | NA
TGTGCCAGTAGTACTCACCGGGAGGCCCGCTTCTACGAGCAGTACTTC | CASSTHREARFYEQYF | TRBJ2-7 | TRBD2 | TRBV19 | once
TGTGCCAGTAGAGAGTCGGGAATAGGCGCAGATACGCAGTATTTT | CASRESGIGADTQYF | TRBJ2-3 | NA | TRBV19 | NA
TGTGCCAGCAGCGTCCCCAGGGGTGAGCAGTACTTC | CASSVPRGEQYF | TRBJ2-7 | NA | TRBV7-3 | NA
TGCGCCAGCAGCCAAGATAGGGGTACAGCCTACGAGCAGTACTTC | CASSQDRGTAYEQYF | TRBJ2-7 | NA | TRBV4-3 | NA
TGTGCCAGCACCTACAAGGCGGGACGCCATGGGCAGTTCTTC | CASTYKAGRHGQFF | TRBJ2-1 | NA | TRBV13 | NA
TGTGCCAGCAGCTTACCGAACTTGGCCCCGAACACTGAAGCTTTCTTT | CASSLPNLAPNTEAFF | TRBJ1-1 | NA | TRBV11-2 | NA
TGCGCCAGCAGTCTGCTGGGCCTAGACCCCTATGGCTACACCTTC | CASSLLGLDPYGYTF | TRBJ1-2 | NA | TRBV5-1 | NA
TGTGCCAGCAGCTACAACCTGGGGGGAGAGACCCAGTACTTC | CASSYNLGGETQYF | TRBJ2-5 | NA | TRBV11-1 | NA
TGTGCCTGGGGTCCGGGACTATACAATGAGCAGTTCTTC | CAWGPGLYNEQFF | TRBJ2-1 | TRBD2 | TRBV30 | NA
TGTGCCAGCAGTCCAGTAGCGGGCTCCTACGAGCAGTACTTC | CASSPVAGSYEQYF | TRBJ2-7 | TRBD2 | TRBV27 | NA
TGTGCCAGCAGTTTATACGGCGAATCCTACAATGAGCAGTTCTTC | CASSLYGESYNEQFF | TRBJ2-1 | NA | TRBV28 | NA
TGTGCCAGCAGCGACCCCGGGACTAGCGGGAGAGCCTACAATGAGCAGTTCTTC | CASSDPGTSGRAYNEQFF | TRBJ2-1 | TRBD2 | TRBV7-3 | NA